The sequence of this T cell receptor (beta chain) was determined in a study of T-cell memory formation after mild COVID-19 (dated by TCRdb to about 2021). In terms of the full investigation: TCR sequence clusters from the two donors were largely donor specific. In two donors, T-cell clones that expanded and contracted after mild COVID-19 were tracked by sequencing TCRalpha and TCRbeta repertoires over time. Two young, previously healthy adult volunteers, one female and one male, were included in the cohort.

The paper as a whole reports these results and caveats: Some responding clones were detected in pre-infection memory, which suggested that pre-existing cross-reactive memory T cells had joined the SARS-CoV-2 response. Only two mild cases were covered by the study, and larger cohorts that include severe cases with pre-infection samples were considered necessary. The second-wave clones that peaked on day 37 were not confirmed to be SARS-CoV-2 specific. Contracting CD4+ clones were located mainly in the CM and EM memory subsets, whereas CD8+ clones were found to be enriched in EMRA. Clones that contracted from day 15 to 85 showed balanced CD4/CD8 phenotypes, whereas a second wave of clones that expanded from day 15 to 37 leaned towards CD4+.

The junction carries 6 bases between V and J, which are trimmed by 0 bases and 2 bases respectively. Per the germline V gene, SGHTA is the CDR1 and FQGNSA is the CDR2. CDR3 length: 14 amino acids, cysteine to phenylalanine. Only the CDR3 region is kept as DNA, spanning 42 bases read in frame from base 1. Of note for this clonotype: Its antigen specificity is not known. No much larger clone exists at a distance of one base, and base qualities are not known.

PBMCs were isolated by Ficoll-Paque density gradient centrifugation. Sequenced using an Illumina NovaSeq 6000. cDNA libraries for TCRalpha and TCRbeta were prepared by 5'RACE using constant-segment primers, with sample barcodes and unique molecular identifiers added. RNA was extracted from every sample with Trizol reagent. Amplification of the libraries took two PCR steps, and the second step added a second sample barcode plus Illumina TruSeq adapters. Libraries were sequenced on an Illumina NovaSeq with 2 x 150 bp paired-end reads. On the authors' methods: Demultiplexing of reads and collapsing into UMI-guided consensus sequences were performed with migec v1.2.7. With mixcr v2.1.11, UMI consensuses were aligned to TRA and TRB V and J templates and assembled into clonotypes. Expanded or contracted clonotypes were those called significant by both edgeR and NoisET, with noise models trained on biological replicates. For edgeR calls, the cutoffs were a false discovery rate-adjusted p below 0.01 and a log2 fold-change threshold of 1. As an exploratory analysis of dynamics, max-normalized trajectories of the 1000 most abundant clonotypes were examined with PCA combined with hierarchical clustering. Separately sequenced CD4+ and CD8+ repertoires were used to assign a CD4 or CD8 phenotype to each responding clone. TCRdb reanalyzed the raw reads on its own, using fastp at Q25 for trimming and MiXCR for clone calling, and kept in-frame beta chains. Every CDR3 protein is listed once, alongside the most common genes and DNA of its rows. The authors' filters were not applied to this entry. Present in this sample are 50,000 or so distinct CDR3 sequences, 25% to 35% of which were seen just once. The ten top clones hold around 45% of the sample.

The rearranged segments are TRBV7-2 and TRBJ2-3, with the D gene not clear enough to name. The source is a man aged 18 to 29 who had mild COVID-19 (a few samples of this study predate the infection). The sample titles of this study are shuffled in the database, so cell type and time point are left out; the donor was told from shared clones. Sequencing used PBMCs or a T cell subset sorted from them (not recorded which). The DNA reads as follows: TGTGCCAGCAGCTTAGCGCCCGTCACAGATACGCAGTATTTT. This sequence encodes CASSLAPVTDTQYF.